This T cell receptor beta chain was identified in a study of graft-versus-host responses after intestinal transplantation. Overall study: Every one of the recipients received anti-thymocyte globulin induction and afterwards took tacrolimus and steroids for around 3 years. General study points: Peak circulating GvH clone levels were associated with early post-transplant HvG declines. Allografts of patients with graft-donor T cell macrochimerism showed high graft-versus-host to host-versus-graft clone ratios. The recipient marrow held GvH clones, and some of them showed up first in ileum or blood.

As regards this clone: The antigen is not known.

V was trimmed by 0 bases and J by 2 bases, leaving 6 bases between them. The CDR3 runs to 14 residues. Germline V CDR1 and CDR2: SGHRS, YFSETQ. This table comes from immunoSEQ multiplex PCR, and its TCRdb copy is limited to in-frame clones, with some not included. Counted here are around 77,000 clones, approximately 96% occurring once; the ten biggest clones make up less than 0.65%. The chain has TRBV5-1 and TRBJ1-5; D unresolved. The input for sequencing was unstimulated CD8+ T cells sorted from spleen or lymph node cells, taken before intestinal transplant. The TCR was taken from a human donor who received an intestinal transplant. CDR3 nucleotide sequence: TGCGCCAGCAGCTTGGCCTGCTGCAATCAGCCCCAGCATTTT. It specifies CASSLACCNQPQHF.